This TCR beta chain was sequenced during a study of T cell repertoires in cytomegalovirus infection. This clonotype was seen many times. Its antigen is as yet unknown. Trimming shortened V by 1 base and J by 6 bases, and 7 bases separated the two germline ends. The CDR3 sequence is 13 residues long. In germline, CDR1 is SGHVS, CDR2 FQNEAQ. TCRdb re-derived calls from the reads in MiXCR, one entry per CDR3 protein. The sample includes 57,000 or so distinct CDR3 sequences, around 33% seen only once; the top ten take around 70%. The rearrangement joins TRBV7-8 to TRBJ1-5, with no clear D. Material for sequencing was PBMCs, sequenced either directly or after in vitro stimulation (not recorded which). The sequence was obtained from a human donor in good health (CMV status not recorded). Some clones in this sample may be carry-over from other donors' samples. The CDR3 DNA reads as TGTGCCAGCAGCTTAGATCGAGGTCAGCCCCAGCATTTT. It encodes CASSLDRGQPQHF.